This TCR beta chain was recorded in a study of cytomegalovirus exposure and HLA in healthy donors. In the study overall: Falling in the Caucasian-associated ancestry cluster were less than 85% of 350 to 400 genotyped donors. Findings of the study overall: Productive status was seen about 87% or about 30% of the time for most TCR beta V segments in an earlier analysis.

This PCR relied on a set of 60 Vbeta primers and 13 Jbeta primers. Profiling relied on immunoSEQ multiplex PCR, and the TCRdb table lists in-frame clones only, not all of them. The sample yields 95,000 to 150,000 clones, around 79% seen once. This clone was observed a single time. What it binds is unknown. Trimming took 8 bases from V and 7 from J, leaving 11 bases between them. This CDR3 is 11 amino acids long. Germline CDR1 reads SQVTM; CDR2 reads ANQGSEA. This chain connects TRBV29-1 to TRBJ2-2, with a possible D match to TRBD1 (6 bases). The sequencing input was PBMCs. This clonotype was sampled from a woman aged 40 to 55 in good health and CMV-seronegative. CDR3 region: CSIRQVGELFF. The CDR3 DNA follows: TGCAGCATCCGACAGGTCGGGGAGCTGTTTTTT.